The rows below give T cell receptor beta chains drawn from one sample of a study of chemoradiotherapy in HPV16-positive cancers. Repertoires were generated with immunoSEQ multiplex PCR, while TCRdb's copy carries only in-frame clones and drops some. The sample yields about 24,000 clones, approximately 95% seen once. The sample was acquired from a patient who underwent chemoradiotherapy. The receptors come from a human donor with HPV-associated anogenital cancer. Both conserved end residues are part of each CDR3. Fields, in order: clone size, V gene, J gene, D gene, CDR3 protein, CDR3 DNA. D genes are given only for firm matches. The listing skips clone size in some rows; elsewhere it reads once, few, many or a size class.

once	TRBV2	TRBJ2-2	-	CASSDEQVNTGELFF	TGTGCCAGCAGTGACGAACAGGTTAACACCGGGGAGCTGTTTTTT
once	TRBV6-6	TRBJ2-5	-	CASSSMPSGVETQYF	TGTGCCAGCAGCTCAATGCCTTCAGGGGTGGAGACCCAGTACTTC
-	TRBV7-7	TRBJ2-5	-	CASSLGGSNQETQYF	TGTGCCAGCAGCTTAGGGGGGAGCAACCAAGAGACCCAGTACTTC
-	TRBV7-8	TRBJ2-7	-	CASSPQGVEWYEQYF	TGTGCCAGCAGCCCACAGGGCGTGGAGTGGTACGAGCAGTACTTC
-	TRBV18	TRBJ1-6	-	CASSLSGDRSPLHF	TGTGCCAGCTCACTCTCCGGGGACCGTTCACCCCTCCACTTT
once	TRBV5-1	TRBJ2-5	-	CASSSGMSQETQYF	TGCGCCAGCAGCTCAGGGATGAGTCAAGAGACCCAGTACTTC
-	TRBV12-5	TRBJ2-1	-	CASARDNYNEQFF	TGTGCTAGTGCCCGGGACAACTACAATGAGCAGTTCTTC
-	TRBV5-6	TRBJ2-3	TRBD2	CASSLKLAGLPSTDTQYF	TGTGCCAGCAGCTTGAAGCTAGCGGGGCTTCCTAGCACAGATACGCAGTATTTT
-	TRBV7-3	TRBJ2-5	TRBD1	CASSNLGTGEETQYF	TGTGCCAGCAGCAACCTTGGGACAGGGGAAGAGACCCAGTACTTC
once	TRBV6-1	TRBJ2-7	TRBD2	CASSVLAGNYEQYF	TGTGCCAGCAGTGTATTAGCGGGGAACTACGAGCAGTACTTC
-	TRBV30	TRBJ1-4	-	CAGTWATNEKLFF	TGTGCCGGAACATGGGCAACTAATGAAAAACTGTTTTTT
-	TRBV29-1	TRBJ2-7	-	CSVRKGSYEQYF	TGCAGCGTTCGGAAGGGCTCCTACGAGCAGTACTTC
-	TRBV6-5	TRBJ1-2	-	CASSYGQFNYGYTF	TGTGCCAGCAGCTATGGACAGTTTAACTATGGCTACACCTTC
-	TRBV6-4	TRBJ1-2	-	CASSESYYGYTF	TGTGCCAGCAGTGAAAGCTACTATGGCTACACCTTC
-	TRBV9	TRBJ1-1	-	CASSVGVAMNTEAFF	TGTGCCAGCAGCGTAGGGGTGGCCATGAACACTGAAGCTTTCTTT
-	TRBV5-1	TRBJ2-6	-	CASSDLSGANVLTF	TGCGCCAGCAGCGACCTCTCTGGGGCCAACGTCCTGACTTTC
-	TRBV11-2	TRBJ2-5	TRBD2	CASSPGLAGIQETQYF	TGTGCCAGCAGCCCCGGACTAGCGGGAATACAAGAGACCCAGTACTTC
-	TRBV2	TRBJ1-2	-	CARQEGPGSYRYTF	TGTGCCAGGCAAGAGGGCCCAGGGTCTTATCGCTACACCTTC
-	TRBV7-8	TRBJ1-2	-	CASSYQGDYGYTF	TGTGCCAGCAGCTACCAGGGAGACTATGGCTACACCTTC
once	TRBV7-8	TRBJ1-3	-	CASSLGTAGNTIYF	TGTGCCAGCAGCTTGGGGACGGCTGGAAACACCATATATTTT
-	TRBV2	TRBJ1-4	TRBD1	CASSETPGQPYEKLFF	TGTGCCAGCAGTGAAACTCCGGGACAGCCTTATGAAAAACTGTTTTTT
-	TRBV5-6	TRBJ2-3	TRBD2	CASSVPLRGKPTDTQYF	TGTGCCAGCAGCGTGCCTTTGCGGGGGAAACCCACAGATACGCAGTATTTT
-	TRBV5-4	TRBJ1-2	TRBD1	CASSLERGQGVGYTF	TGTGCCAGCAGCCTGGAACGCGGACAGGGGGTTGGCTACACCTTC
-	TRBV29-1	TRBJ1-2	-	CSAGGAYGYTF	TGCAGCGCAGGCGGCGCGTATGGCTACACCTTC
-	TRBV5-1	TRBJ1-4	-	CASSLWGRGEKLFF	TGCGCCAGCAGCTTGTGGGGGCGGGGTGAAAAACTGTTTTTT
-	TRBV7-2	TRBJ1-5	TRBD1	CASSSTGEGNQPQHF	TGTGCCAGCAGCTCAACAGGGGAAGGCAATCAGCCCCAGCATTTT
once	TRBV18	TRBJ2-7	-	CASSSTSKDYEQYF	TGTGCCAGCTCAAGTACTAGTAAAGACTACGAGCAGTACTTC
-	TRBV6-6	TRBJ2-3	TRBD2	CASSPTGTSGTDTQYF	TGTGCCAGCAGCCCAACCGGGACTAGCGGCACAGATACGCAGTATTTT
-	TRBV5-1	TRBJ1-6	TRBD1	CASSAGSGGGNSPLHF	TGCGCCAGCAGCGCGGGATCAGGGGGCGGGAATTCACCCCTCCACTTT
-	TRBV25-1	TRBJ1-4	-	CASSEAGGQNEKLFF	TGTGCCAGCAGTGAAGCGGGTGGACAGAATGAAAAACTGTTTTTT
-	TRBV7-2	TRBJ2-3	-	CASSAARGGGTDTQYF	TGTGCCAGCAGCGCCGCCCGAGGGGGAGGCACAGATACGCAGTATTTT
-	TRBV27	TRBJ2-1	-	CASSLGGPTYNEQFF	TGTGCCAGCAGTTTAGGGGGCCCAACCTACAATGAGCAGTTCTTC
-	TRBV18	TRBJ1-4	TRBD1	CASSTLGQGATNEKLFF	TGTGCCAGCTCAACCCTTGGACAGGGTGCGACTAATGAAAAACTGTTTTTT
-	TRBV10-3	TRBJ1-2	-	CAISELSNYGYTF	TGTGCCATCAGTGAGCTCTCTAACTATGGCTACACCTTC
-	TRBV19	TRBJ1-1	-	CASTPDSRLSTEAFF	TGTGCCAGTACCCCGGACAGTCGGTTGAGCACTGAAGCTTTCTTT
-	TRBV10-1	TRBJ2-3	-	CASRATDTQYF	TGCGCCAGCAGGGCCACAGATACGCAGTATTTT
-	TRBV5-4	TRBJ1-2	-	CASSLGKLNTGNYGYTF	TGTGCCAGCAGCTTGGGGAAGTTAAACACAGGGAACTATGGCTACACCTTC
-	TRBV7-2	TRBJ2-1	-	CASSLRFNNEQFF	TGTGCCAGCAGCTTACGGTTCAACAATGAGCAGTTCTTC
-	TRBV6-5	TRBJ2-2	-	CASTHLADTGELFF	TGTGCCAGCACTCACTTGGCGGACACCGGGGAGCTGTTTTTT
-	TRBV28	TRBJ2-3	-	CASSLRGTDTQYF	TGTGCCAGCAGTTTGCGGGGCACAGATACGCAGTATTTT
-	TRBV7-8	TRBJ2-7	TRBD2	CASSLEGDGLAGASYEQYF	TGTGCCAGCAGCTTAGAGGGGGATGGGCTAGCGGGAGCATCCTACGAGCAGTACTTC
-	TRBV6-1	TRBJ1-5	TRBD1	CASSDRQGSLHF	TGTGCCAGCAGTGACCGACAGGGTTCCTTGCATTTT
-	TRBV28	TRBJ1-1	-	CASRNYRDTEAFF	TGTGCCAGCAGGAACTACAGGGACACTGAAGCTTTCTTT
-	TRBV29-1	TRBJ2-5	TRBD1	CSVGWDSEETQYF	TGCAGCGTTGGCTGGGACAGTGAAGAGACCCAGTACTTC
-	TRBV12-2	TRBJ1-2	-	CASRLVWSGGYTF	TGTGCAAGTCGCTTAGTATGGAGCGGTGGCTACACCTTC
-	TRBV6-5	TRBJ2-7	-	CASSYSQGYEQYF	TGTGCCAGCAGTTACTCACAGGGTTACGAGCAGTACTTC
-	TRBV7-9	TRBJ1-2	-	CASSWDRLSSYGYTF	TGTGCCAGCAGCTGGGACCGGTTATCAAGCTATGGCTACACCTTC
-	TRBV7-9	TRBJ1-5	-	CASSAEHNQPQHF	TGTGCCAGCAGCGCCGAACATAATCAGCCCCAGCATTTT
-	TRBV6-6	TRBJ1-5	TRBD1	CASSYGQGENQPQHF	TGTGCCAGCAGTTACGGACAGGGGGAAAATCAGCCCCAGCATTTT
once	TRBV28	TRBJ2-3	-	CASSLPGTGTDTQYF	TGTGCCAGCAGTTTACCAGGGACTGGAACAGATACGCAGTATTTT
few	TRBV27	TRBJ2-7	-	CASSSNMGANYEQYF	TGTGCCAGCAGTTCAAATATGGGAGCGAACTACGAGCAGTACTTC
once	TRBV7-6	TRBJ2-6	-	CASSSQRPTGANVLTF	TGTGCCAGCAGCTCCCAACGGCCCACTGGGGCCAACGTCCTGACTTTC
-	TRBV5-1	TRBJ1-1	-	CASSSPEGYEAFF	TGCGCCAGCAGCTCCCCGGAGGGGTATGAAGCTTTCTTT
-	TRBV6-5	TRBJ1-3	TRBD1	CASRPQGASGNTIYF	TGTGCCAGCAGGCCCCAGGGGGCTTCTGGAAACACCATATATTTT
-	TRBV25-1	TRBJ2-5	-	CASSSVGRKTQYF	TGTGCCAGCAGTTCGGTGGGAAGGAAGACCCAGTACTTC
once	TRBV5-4	TRBJ2-1	TRBD1	CASSLPGGNEQFF	TGTGCCAGCAGCTTGCCAGGGGGCAATGAGCAGTTCTTC
-	TRBV19	TRBJ1-5	-	CASSIEGLQGYSNQPQHF	TGTGCCAGTAGTATAGAAGGGCTCCAGGGGTATAGCAATCAGCCCCAGCATTTT
-	TRBV11-1	TRBJ2-7	-	CASSARARGEQYF	TGTGCCAGCAGCGCCCGGGCCCGCGGCGAGCAGTACTTC
-	TRBV30	TRBJ1-2	-	CAWSSRDSYGYTF	TGTGCCTGGAGTTCCCGAGACAGCTATGGCTACACCTTC